These 8 T cell receptor beta chains originate from one sample sequenced in a study of cytomegalovirus exposure and HLA in healthy donors. Primers included in the PCR were 60 Vbeta and 13 Jbeta primers. Produced via immunoSEQ multiplex PCR; TCRdb's table is partial and in-frame only. The data show about 130,000 clones, and the top ten clones hold roughly 2%. The sample consisted of PBMCs. The receptors derive from a woman aged 55-70 years in good health and CMV-seronegative.

CDR3 region: CASSDNRDRVVFGGGPRTDTQYF. The CDR3, as DNA: TGCGCCAGCAGTGACAACCGGGACAGGGTTGTGTTCGGGGGAGGGCCACGCACAGATACGCAGTATTTT. This chain links TRBV10-2 with TRBJ2-3, with 9 bases that match TRBD1. Germline V gene sequence: CDR1 WSHSY, CDR2 SAAADI. J gave up 1 base and V 3 bases, and 26 bases lay outside the gene matches. The CDR3 has 23 residues.

The chain links TRBV10-3 to TRBJ1-5; 8 nucleotides align to TRBD1. This CDR3 is 18 amino acids long. The J segment lost 0 bases and the V segment lost 0 bases, leaving 7 bases of the junction unmatched. Germline V gene data show CDR1 as ENHRY and CDR2 as SYGVKD. CDR3 region: CAISESAGQGYSNQPQHF. CDR3 nucleotides: TGTGCCATCAGTGAGTCTGCCGGACAGGGTTATAGCAATCAGCCCCAGCATTTT.

The chain is built from TRBV7-2 and TRBJ1-6; 10 bases line up with TRBD1. Germline-derived CDR1 and CDR2 are SGHTA and FQGNSA. This CDR3 has 15 amino acids. J was trimmed by 8 bases and V by 3 bases; bases with no gene match: 4. CDR3 in amino acids: CASSLLGQGDSPLHF. CDR3 DNA: TGTGCCAGCAGCTTGCTTGGACAGGGGGATTCACCCCTCCACTTT.

This rearrangement joins TRBV7-9 to TRBJ1-2, with 7 bases identical to TRBD1. The germline V gene has CDR1 SEHNR and CDR2 FQNEAQ (reference sequence). V dropped 3 bases and J dropped 4; count of bases not matched to a gene: 8. This CDR3 has 15 residues. The CDR3 DNA reads TGTGCCAGCAGCTTGTCCACCAACAGGGGCTATGGCTACACCTTC. This codes for CASSLSTNRGYGYTF.

V and J are TRBV7-8 and TRBJ1-5; D not certain. Germline-derived CDR1 and CDR2 are SGHVS and FQNEAQ. Trimming took off 1 base at V and 7 bases at J, with 11 bases between the two ends. This CDR3 has 14 residues. The CDR3 DNA reads as TGTGCCAGCAGCTTAGTCGAGGGCAGGCAGCCCCAGCATTTT. Its translation is CASSLVEGRQPQHF.

The chain joins TRBV27 to TRBJ2-3; possibly TRBD2 for D (6 bases). Germline V CDR1 and CDR2: MNHEY, SMNVEV (reference sequence). The CDR3 runs to 15 residues. Trimming took off 6 bases at V and 1 base at J, with 14 bases between the two ends. Here the CDR3 reads CASSFLASGTDTQYF. The CDR3 nucleotides read TGTGCCAGCAGCTTCCTAGCGTCGGGCACAGATACGCAGTATTTT.

This chain links TRBV4-2 with TRBJ1-1; possibly TRBD1 for D (5 bases). The CDR3 length is 16 residues. The germline V and J ends were trimmed by 0 bases and 5 bases, with 16 bases remaining between them. Germline-derived CDR1 and CDR2 are LGHNA and YNFKEQ. The CDR3 sequence: CASSQDPWGEGTEAFF. In nucleotides, the CDR3 is TGTGCCAGCAGCCAAGATCCCTGGGGGGAGGGAACTGAAGCTTTCTTT.

The chain employs TRBV28 and TRBJ1-1; 10 bases align to TRBD1. The CDR3 spans 14 residues. The J segment lost 4 bases and the V segment lost 5 bases, leaving 4 bases of the junction unmatched. Germline V CDR1 and CDR2: MDHEN, SYDVKM. This CDR3 reads CASSGQGVVTEAFF. The DNA of the CDR3 is TGTGCCAGCAGTGGACAGGGGGTGGTCACTGAAGCTTTCTTT.